The 16 T cell receptor beta chains below come from one sample, sequenced in a study of T-cell reconstitution after alpha-beta-depleted transplantation in children. Unique molecular identifiers were incorporated when the TCRbeta library was constructed. TCRdb re-called the PCR reads through MiXCR, storing one row per CDR3 protein. Altogether roughly 300,000 distinct CDR3 sequences are present, about 9.3% being singletons, with the ten largest covering 2% to 2.5%. Source: PBMCs from the stem cell graft donor, taken from the stem cell graft. These receptors all come from a human donor who donated a stem cell graft to a child with acute lymphoblastic leukemia.

This clonotype has ten or more counts. The J gene is TRBJ2-3, the V gene TRBV5-1, with 9 positions matching TRBD1. Germline CDR1 SGHRS, CDR2 YFSETQ. Unmatched junction bases numbered 4, after V lost 4 bases and J lost 4 bases. This CDR3 contains 14 residues. Written as DNA, the CDR3 is TGCGCCAGCAGCAGGGACAGGGTGGCAGATACGCAGTATTTT. Its protein is CASSRDRVADTQYF.

This clonotype turned up a few times. The genes are TRBV4-1 and TRBJ2-7, with 10 nucleotides matching TRBD2. Germline CDR1 is MGHRA and CDR2 is YSYEKL. Trimming removed 2 bases from V and 0 bases from J; junction bases left unmatched: 4. The CDR3 has 16 amino acids. DNA for the CDR3: TGCGCCAGCAGCCAATCTGGACTAGCGGTCTCCTACGAGCAGTACTTC. This gives the protein CASSQSGLAVSYEQYF.

This clonotype occurred a few times. The V gene is TRBV5-1, the J gene TRBJ2-1; 10 bases are shared with TRBD2. Trimming at V came to 3 bases and at J to 5 bases, leaving 5 bases not matched to a gene. This CDR3 spans 15 amino acids. CDR1 is SGHRS and CDR2 is YFSETQ in the germline V gene. CDR3 bases: TGCGCCAGCAGCTCTAGCGGGAGAGAGGACAATGAGCAGTTCTTC. Protein: CASSSSGREDNEQFF.

The V gene is TRBV27, the J gene TRBJ1-5; D unclear. Germline V gene lookup returns CDR1 MNHEY and CDR2 SMNVEV (reference sequence). Trimming took 10 bases from V and 5 from J, leaving 18 bases between them. This CDR3 region has 14 residues. DNA for the CDR3: TGTGCCAACGGACGGGTAAATTTCGATCAGCCCCAGCATTTT. Translated: CANGRVNFDQPQHF.

This clonotype was observed a few times. The rearrangement joins TRBV5-1 to TRBJ2-7, with a tentative D call TRBD1 (6 bases). V lost 4 bases and J 5 bases, leaving 19 bases between the germline ends. CDR1 and CDR2 (germline): SGHRS, YFSETQ. The CDR3 length is 15 residues. CDR3 protein: CASSRETGNWDEQYF. In nucleotides, the CDR3 is TGCGCCAGCAGCCGGGAAACAGGGAACTGGGACGAGCAGTACTTC.

This clonotype showed up just a few times. The chain uses TRBV29-1 and TRBJ2-7; TRBD1 aligns across 7 bases. CDR1 is SQVTM, CDR2 ANQGSEA, per germline. V dropped 5 bases and J dropped 3; count of bases not matched to a gene: 10. CDR3 size: 14 residues. The CDR3 sequence is CSVLTGENLYEQYF. For the CDR3, the DNA is TGCAGCGTTCTCACAGGGGAGAATCTCTACGAGCAGTACTTC.

This clonotype was seen a few times. This chain uses TRBV19 with TRBJ1-2; the D gene is possibly TRBD1 (5 bases). In germline, CDR1 is LNHDA, CDR2 SQIVND (reference sequence). V shed 3 bases and J shed 4 bases, with 12 bases lying between them. The CDR3 extends over 14 amino acids. CDR3 in amino acids: CASSIAGAGYGYTF. CDR3 bases: TGTGCCAGTAGTATCGCCGGGGCCGGCTATGGCTACACCTTC.

This rearrangement joins TRBV3-1 to TRBJ1-2, with 10 nucleotides matching TRBD1. CDR1 is LGHDT and CDR2 is YNNKEL in the germline V gene (reference sequence). The V gene end was trimmed by 0 bases and the J gene end by 0 bases; junction bases not matched to a gene: 10. The CDR3 is made up of 19 amino acids. The CDR3 bases are TGTGCCAGCAGCCAAGAAGTTCTGGGACAGGGGACGGCTAACTATGGCTACACCTTC. Its translation: CASSQEVLGQGTANYGYTF.

This clonotype appeared a few times. V and J are TRBV5-1 and TRBJ2-2; TRBD2 matches 9 bases. Losses at the gene ends were 2 bases for V and 3 bases for J; bases not matched to a gene: 2. The germline CDR1 and CDR2 sequences are SGHRS and YFSETQ. This CDR3 contains 15 residues. CDR3 amino acids: CASSFSGSDTGELFF. The CDR3 DNA is TGCGCCAGCAGCTTTAGCGGGAGCGACACCGGGGAGCTGTTTTTT. Full variable domain (remainder filled in from reference TRBV5-1 and TRBJ2-2): KAGVTQTPRYLIKTRGQQVTLSCSPISGHRSVSWYQQTPGQGLQFLFEYFSETQRNKGNFPGRFSGRQFSNSRSEMNVSTLELGDSALYLCASSFSGSDTGELFFGEGSRLTVL.

The sample holds a few counts of this clonotype. The V gene is TRBV7-9, the J gene TRBJ2-1; a weak D match, TRBD2 (5 bases). Germline assignment: CDR1 SEHNR and CDR2 FQNEAQ (reference sequence). The CDR3 loop spans 16 amino acids. Trimming left V 6 bases short and J 3 bases short, with 18 bases between. The CDR3, as DNA: TGTGCCAGCAGACCTGCCAGTCTAGCTAACTACAATGAGCAGTTCTTC. Protein product: CASRPASLANYNEQFF.

This clonotype was observed a handful of times. V is TRBV7-9 and J is TRBJ2-1, with D tentatively TRBD1 (7 bases). This CDR3 comprises 15 residues. Trimming cost V 1 base and J 8 bases, with 15 bases left between them. The germline CDR1 and CDR2 sequences are SEHNR and FQNEAQ (reference sequence). The CDR3 is CASSLDGQGGDEQFF. The CDR3 DNA reads TGTGCCAGCAGCTTAGACGGTCAGGGGGGCGATGAGCAGTTCTTC. Using reference TRBV7-9 and TRBJ2-1 for the parts outside the CDR3, the full variable domain is DTGVSQNPRHKITKRGQNVTFRCDPISEHNRLYWYRQTLGQGPEFLTYFQNEAQLEKSRLLSDRFSAERPKGSFSTLEIQRTEQGDSAMYLCASSLDGQGGDEQFFGPGTRLTVL.

The rearrangement uses TRBV20-1 and TRBJ2-2, with 7 bases matching TRBD1. The CDR3 has 15 residues. J gave up 7 bases and V 6 bases, and 14 bases lay outside the gene matches. From germline, CDR1 is DFQATT and CDR2 SNEGSKA (reference sequence). The DNA for the CDR3 is TGCAGTGCCCCGCAGGGGTCTGGGGACAGCGGGGAGCTGTTTTTT. It encodes CSAPQGSGDSGELFF.

This clonotype was seen at least ten times. The chain recombines TRBV12-3 or TRBV12-4 with TRBJ1-2, with unresolved D. The CDR3 is 14 amino acids. Trimming took 2 bases from V and 0 from J, leaving 7 bases between them. The chain's CDR3 is CASSLSGSNYGYTF. The DNA for the CDR3 is TGTGCCAGCAGTTTATCCGGCTCTAACTATGGCTACACCTTC.

This clonotype was observed a handful of times. The rearrangement uses TRBV10-3 and TRBJ1-3; D may be TRBD1 (6 bases). Germline V CDR1 and CDR2: ENHRY, SYGVKD. The CDR3 runs to 15 residues. Trimming pared 0 bases from V and 2 bases from J, leaving 8 bases between. This CDR3 reads CAISESTGTGNTIYF. The CDR3 DNA sequence: TGTGCCATCAGTGAGTCCACAGGGACTGGAAACACCATATATTTT.

This sequence joins TRBV9 and TRBJ2-7; TRBD2 aligns across 15 bases. The CDR3 is made up of 19 amino acids. Per germline, CDR1 SGDLS and CDR2 YYNGEE. V lost 7 bases and J lost 2; bases outside the gene matches: 16. CDR3 region: CASCQVMVRTSGRAYEQYF. CDR3 DNA: TGTGCCAGCTGCCAAGTCATGGTCCGGACTAGCGGGAGGGCCTACGAGCAGTACTTC.

Ten or more counts support this clonotype. The V gene is TRBV20-1, the J gene TRBJ2-7, with TRBD2 as a possible D gene (6 bases). Trimming took off 5 bases at V and 1 base at J, with 15 bases between the two ends. The CDR3 contains 14 residues. In germline, CDR1 is DFQATT, CDR2 SNEGSKA (reference sequence). The CDR3 region has the DNA TGCAGTGCTTCCACTATCGCGGGGTCCTACGAGCAGTACTTC. It is translated as CSASTIAGSYEQYF.